This TCR beta chain was captured in a study of T-cell memory formation after mild COVID-19. Study-level information: TCR clustering was largely donor specific.

Study results and caveats: Clones shrinking from day 15 to 85 showed even CD4/CD8 mixes; later expanders tilted CD4+. CD4+ clones that contracted lay mainly in CM and EM; CD8+ ones lay in EMRA.

The 5'RACE method, run with constant-segment primers, produced TCR alpha and TCR beta cDNA libraries (carrying sample barcodes and UMIs). TCRdb re-called the 5' RACE reads with MiXCR, one entry per CDR3 protein. The data show approximately 480,000 distinct CDR3 sequences, roughly 20% seen once. A remark on this clonotype: The target antigen is unknown.

Germline V CDR1 and CDR2: MNHEY, SVGEGT. The CDR3 runs 11 residues. Trimming pared 4 bases from V and 7 bases from J, leaving 7 bases between. The V call is TRBV6-2 or TRBV6-3, the J call TRBJ1-2, with D unresolved. The sequencing input was PBMCs or a T cell subset sorted from them (not recorded which). The TCR comes from an adult woman who had mild COVID-19 (a few samples of this study predate the infection). Cell type and time point are not known. CDR3 nucleotides: TGTGCCAGCAGTTTTGGACGTGGCTACACCTTC. Translation gives CASSFGRGYTF.